A single T cell receptor beta chain is shown here with its context. The data originate from a study of metastatic and nonmetastatic thyroid tumors. Patients underwent thyroid surgery, and none had received any treatment before it. TCRdb called clones again from the PCR reads with MiXCR. The sample carries about 21,000 clones, approximately 26% recorded once. The CDR3 covers 19 residues. Trimming took 3 bases from V and 1 from J, leaving 19 bases between them. The specimen was blood. This TCR came from a female donor with papillary thyroid cancer or a benign thyroid nodule (not recorded which). Some clones in this sample may be carry-over from other donors' samples. The chain links TRBV12-3 or TRBV12-4 to TRBJ2-6; D may be TRBD2 (5 bases). DNA of the CDR3: TGTGCCAGCAGTTTTTGGCTGGAGGTCGGGAAGTCTGGGGCCAACGTCCTGACTTTC. It translates to CASSFWLEVGKSGANVLTF.